The 11 T cell receptor beta chains below were found in one sample sequenced in a study of CD8 T cells in ankylosing spondylitis. Overall study findings and caveats: Within ankylosing spondylitis blood, a TCR beta motif made up of under 10 highly homologous variants appeared to be characteristic.

For these receptors, no antigen is known. Each CDR3 protein is one row after TCRdb ran MiXCR on the 5' RACE reads. The repertoire includes some 400,000 distinct CDR3 sequences, approximately 20% of them detected once, and about 16% sits in the top ten. The sample taken for sequencing was blood, either unsorted or a sorted T cell fraction (not recorded which). These TCRs come from a male donor with ankylosing spondylitis.

In its sample, this clonotype was seen a few times. V and J are TRBV18 and TRBJ1-4; D unresolved. Per the germline V gene, CDR1 is KGHSH and CDR2 is LQKENI. Between the trimmed V and J ends, which lost 3 bases and 4 bases, there was a span of 12 bases. CDR3 length: 15 residues. The CDR3 here is CASSPRGSYNEKLFF. Written as DNA, the CDR3 is TGTGCCAGCTCACCCCGGGGATCCTATAATGAAAAACTGTTTTTT.

This chain links TRBV6-1 with TRBJ2-2; a possible D gene is TRBD2 (6 bases). The CDR3 covers 17 residues. V was pared by 6 bases and J by 6 bases, with 23 bases between. CDR1 and CDR2 from the germline V gene are MNHNS and SASEGT. In nucleotides, the CDR3 is TGTGCCAGCAGCTGGGGCCCCGGGGGACGAGAGGCCGGGGAGCTGTTTTTT. It codes for CASSWGPGGREAGELFF.

Written as DNA, the CDR3 is TGCAGTGCTAGTCCCGTTTCTCTGTATGGCTACACCTTC. Its protein product is CSASPVSLYGYTF. J is TRBJ1-2 and V is TRBV20-1, with D unclear. Trimming took off 3 bases at V and 5 bases at J, with 13 bases between the two ends. Germline-derived CDR1 and CDR2 are DFQATT and SNEGSKA (reference sequence). This CDR3 comprises 13 residues.

The chain links TRBV6-2 or TRBV6-3 to TRBJ2-7; D might be TRBD2 (5 bases). Trimming stripped 6 bases from V and 4 bases from J, with 10 bases between. CDR3 length: 12 residues. Germline-derived CDR1 and CDR2 are MNHEY and SVGEGT. CDR3 coding DNA: TGTGCCAGCAGCTATAGCGTATACGAGCAGTACTTC. This encodes CASSYSVYEQYF.

The chain recombines TRBV20-1 with TRBJ2-1; 14 bases map to TRBD2. The CDR3 runs to 18 residues. The V and J ends lost 3 bases and 0 bases, in that order; junction bases with no gene match: 7. Germline loops: CDR1 DFQATT, CDR2 SNEGSKA (reference sequence). The CDR3 here is CSARGTSGSQLSYNEQFF. The CDR3, as DNA: TGCAGTGCTAGGGGGACTAGCGGGAGTCAGCTCTCCTACAATGAGCAGTTCTTC.

V gene TRBV4-1 combines with J gene TRBJ2-1; 9 bases agree with TRBD2. V lost 4 bases and J lost 8; bases outside the gene matches: 6. The CDR3 contains 14 residues. The V gene's germline CDR1 is MGHRA and CDR2 YSYEKL. DNA of the CDR3: TGCGCCAGCAGCCTCTGGACTAGCGAGGATGAGCAGTTCTTC. Translated: CASSLWTSEDEQFF.

This clonotype has a count of ten or more. This chain uses TRBV29-1 with TRBJ2-3; 11 nucleotides align to TRBD2. Per germline, CDR1 SQVTM and CDR2 ANQGSEA. J lost 3 bases, V lost 1 base, and 0 bases had no gene match. The CDR3 runs 14 residues. The CDR3 nucleotides are TGCAGCGTTGAAGTAGCGGGAGGGACAGATACGCAGTATTTT. Translation: CSVEVAGGTDTQYF.

The chain links TRBV4-1 to TRBJ2-2, with 10 bases aligning to TRBD2. Germline assignment: CDR1 MGHRA and CDR2 YSYEKL. J lost 6 bases, V lost 0 bases, and 7 bases had no gene match. The CDR3 spans 17 residues. DNA for the CDR3: TGCGCCAGCAGCCAAGAAGGTGGCCTAGCGGGAGCCGGGGAGCTGTTTTTT. Encoded protein: CASSQEGGLAGAGELFF.

The chain carries TRBV25-1 and TRBJ1-4, with D perhaps TRBD1 (6 bases). Germline V gene data show CDR1 as MGHDK and CDR2 as SYGVNS. The CDR3 loop spans 14 amino acids. Trimming removed 1 base from V and 7 bases from J, with 10 bases in between. For the CDR3, the DNA is TGTGCCAGCAGTGAATGGGAGGACAGTGAAAAACTGTTTTTT. This codes for CASSEWEDSEKLFF. The full variable domain, in which reference TRBV25-1 and TRBJ1-4 provide the parts outside the CDR3, is EADIYQTPRYLVIGTGKKITLECSQTMGHDKMYWYQQDPGMELHLIHYSYGVNSTEKGDLSSESTVSRIRTEHFPLTLESARPSHTSQYLCASSEWEDSEKLFFGSGTQLSVL.

V gene TRBV5-1 combines with J gene TRBJ2-3; D uncertain. The CDR3 consists of 8 residues. Looked up from germline, CDR1 is SGHRS and CDR2 is YFSETQ. V was pared by 5 bases and J by 13 bases, with 5 bases between. The CDR3 spells CASSKEYF. CDR3 bases: TGCGCCAGCAGTAAGGAGTATTTT. Variable domain in full (rest from reference TRBV5-1 and TRBJ2-3): KAGVTQTPRYLIKTRGQQVTLSCSPISGHRSVSWYQQTPGQGLQFLFEYFSETQRNKGNFPGRFSGRQFSNSRSEMNVSTLELGDSALYLCASSKEYFGPGTRLTVL.

The gene calls are TRBV10-3 and TRBJ2-1; D gene ambiguous. Deletions cut 3 bases from V and 9 bases from J, with 15 bases between. This CDR3 contains 14 residues. The germline CDR1 and CDR2 sequences are ENHRY and SYGVKD. The CDR3 spells CAISDSGTRGEQFF. CDR3 sequence (DNA): TGTGCCATCAGTGATTCAGGTACCCGCGGTGAGCAGTTCTTC.